This TCR beta chain was sequenced in a study of blood T cell repertoires in COVID-19. Study as a whole: Samples came from the United States, Italy and Spain, spanning acute and convalescent COVID-19. In each case, the material was cDNA or gDNA derived from T cells, B-cell-depleted T cells, or PBMCs.

Assay: immunoSEQ multiplex PCR; the TCRdb copy retains only in-frame clones and omits some. Of about 95,000 clones detected, 90% to 95% appear once; the ten largest clones hold just under 4%. The CDR3 has 15 residues. Germline V gives CDR1 SGHDT, CDR2 YYEEEE. J was trimmed by 1 base and V by 4 bases; bases with no gene match: 4. The rearrangement uses TRBV5-6 and TRBJ2-1; 8 bases are a match to TRBD1. This clonotype originated in a woman aged 50 to 60 in a cohort sampled during active COVID-19. What was sequenced was peripheral blood. CDR3 amino acids: CASSRGTGSYNEQFF. The CDR3 DNA follows: TGTGCCAGCAGCCGTGGGACAGGTTCCTACAATGAGCAGTTCTTC.